This T cell receptor beta chain stems from a study of CD8 T cells in ankylosing spondylitis. V shed 0 bases, J shed 2 bases, and the junction held 2 bases outside the gene matches. The CDR3 is 15 residues long. The germline CDR1 and CDR2 sequences are DFQATT and SNEGSKA (reference sequence). From the 5' RACE reads, TCRdb called clonotypes with MiXCR, one entry per CDR3 protein. Here the sample spans 150,000 to 200,000 distinct CDR3 sequences, 18% being singletons. Source material: blood, either unsorted or a sorted T cell fraction (not recorded which). The rearrangement joins TRBV20-1 to TRBJ2-1; 9 bases agree with TRBD2. This TCR was sampled from a male donor under 30 with ankylosing spondylitis or in good health (not recorded which). The CDR3 DNA follows: TGCAGTGCTAGAGATTTAGCGGGAGCCTACAATGAGCAGTTCTTC. This codes for CSARDLAGAYNEQFF.